These 14 T cell receptor beta chains came from one sample sequenced in a study of blood T cell repertoires in COVID-19. Assay: immunoSEQ multiplex PCR; the TCRdb copy retains only in-frame clones and omits some. The data show about 320,000 clones, roughly nine tenths seen once. The sequencing input was PBMCs or T cells enriched from blood (not recorded which). These receptors were obtained from a man aged 55 to 70 who had recovered from COVID-19.

This clone turned up a few times. The chain recombines TRBV5-6 with TRBJ2-1; D uncertain. V was cut by 4 bases and J by 0 bases, with 14 bases left in between. CDR3 length: 16 amino acids. Germline V gene data show CDR1 as SGHDT and CDR2 as YYEEEE. The CDR3 is CASSLRILSSYNEQFF. CDR3 DNA: TGTGCCAGCAGCCTCCGTATACTAAGCTCCTACAATGAGCAGTTCTTC.

The chain employs TRBV7-3 and TRBJ2-7; 7 bases agree with TRBD1. Germline CDR1 SGHTA, CDR2 FQGTGA. This CDR3 is built from 15 residues. J gave up 1 base and V 2 bases, and 5 bases lay outside the gene matches. The CDR3 spells CASSLDRARSYEQYF. The CDR3 DNA sequence: TGTGCCAGCAGCTTAGACAGGGCCCGTTCCTACGAGCAGTACTTC.

This chain uses TRBV10-3 with TRBJ2-5, with a possible D match to TRBD2 (6 bases). The CDR3 is 14 residues long. V lost 0 bases, J lost 4 bases, and 9 bases lay in between. CDR1 and CDR2 from the germline V gene are ENHRY and SYGVKD. The CDR3 bases are TGTGCCATCAGTGAGTCGGAGGGGCCAGAGACCCAGTACTTC. This encodes CAISESEGPETQYF.

The chain links TRBV19 to TRBJ1-1; a weak D match, TRBD1 (5 bases). This CDR3 contains 16 residues. Trimming took off 5 bases at V and 6 bases at J, with 22 bases between the two ends. Looked up from germline, CDR1 is LNHDA and CDR2 is SQIVND (reference sequence). The CDR3 loop is CASSLGRRVAGPEAFF. The CDR3 region has the DNA TGTGCCAGTAGTTTGGGGCGACGGGTAGCGGGCCCTGAAGCTTTCTTT.

This clone was recorded once. V and J are TRBV9 and TRBJ2-3; 13 bases are a match to TRBD2. The CDR3 consists of 19 residues. J lost 2 bases, V lost 4 bases, and 13 bases had no gene match. Germline loops: CDR1 SGDLS, CDR2 YYNGEE. The CDR3 loop is CASSPGLAGRQSVTDTQYF. The CDR3 nucleotides read TGTGCCAGCAGCCCGGGACTAGCGGGACGACAATCAGTCACAGATACGCAGTATTTT.

The CDR3 nucleotides are TGTGCCAGCAGCCTGGACACCTGGTTGGCTTTCTTT. Translating it yields CASSLDTWLAFF. The V call is TRBV6-5, the J call TRBJ1-1, with D tentatively TRBD1 (5 bases). Between the trimmed V and J ends, which lost 6 bases and 11 bases, there was a span of 16 bases. The CDR3 is 12 amino acids. Germline V lookup: CDR1 MNHEY, CDR2 SVGAGI.

The chain links TRBV2 to TRBJ2-1; 12 bases are shared with TRBD2. CDR1 and CDR2 (germline): SNHLY, FYNNEI. The CDR3 is 14 amino acids. With V trimmed by 6 bases and J by 9 bases, 6 bases remained unmatched. Here the CDR3 reads CASRPGLAGPEQFF. For the CDR3, the DNA is TGTGCCAGCAGACCGGGACTAGCGGGCCCTGAGCAGTTCTTC.

The V call is TRBV30, the J call TRBJ2-3; maybe TRBD1 (6 bases). From germline, CDR1 is GTSNPN and CDR2 SVGIG (reference sequence). The CDR3 sequence is 15 residues long. V lost 0 bases and J 3 bases, leaving 13 bases between the germline ends. The CDR3 protein is CAWSVLPQGTDTQYF. The CDR3 DNA is TGTGCCTGGAGTGTACTGCCGCAGGGGACAGATACGCAGTATTTT.

The rearrangement joins TRBV5-1 to TRBJ1-4; D gene ambiguous. The CDR3 extends over 16 amino acids. Germline V gene lookup returns CDR1 SGHRS and CDR2 YFSETQ. V was clipped by 4 bases and J by 12 bases, with 25 bases between them. The CDR3 region is CASSPPRGGNENELFF. The CDR3, as DNA: TGCGCCAGCAGCCCGCCTCGGGGTGGGAATGAAAATGAACTGTTTTTT.

This chain connects TRBV27 to TRBJ2-3; 7 bases map to TRBD2. The CDR3 loop spans 16 amino acids. CDR1 and CDR2 from the germline V gene are MNHEY and SMNVEV (reference sequence). After removal of 5 bases from V and 5 bases from J, the junction contained 13 bases not matched to a gene. The CDR3 sequence is CASSIRSPGGGDTQYF. DNA of the CDR3: TGTGCCAGCAGTATCCGCTCTCCGGGCGGGGGAGATACGCAGTATTTT.

This chain uses TRBV13 with TRBJ2-7, with TRBD1 identical over 11 bases. CDR3 size: 15 residues. CDR1 is PRHDT, CDR2 FYEKMQ, per germline (reference sequence). V was pared by 5 bases and J by 1 base, with 4 bases of the junction left unmatched. Here the CDR3 reads CASSPGQGASYEQYF. The CDR3 DNA follows: TGTGCCAGCAGCCCAGGACAGGGGGCTTCCTACGAGCAGTACTTC.

This rearrangement joins TRBV28 to TRBJ2-4, with D possibly matching TRBD2 (6 bases). This CDR3 is 13 amino acids long. CDR1 is MDHEN and CDR2 is SYDVKM in the germline V gene. The CDR3 DNA reads as TGTGCGTGGGGGGACTTAGCCAAAAACATTCAGTACTTC. It specifies CAWGDLAKNIQYF. The variable domain in full, with the rest retrieved from reference TRBV28 and TRBJ2-4, is DVKVTQSSRYLVKRTGEKVFLECVQDMDHENMFWYRQDPGLGLRLIYFSYDVKMKEKGDIPEGYSVSREKKERFSLILESASTNQTSMYLCAWGDLAKNIQYFGAGTRLSVL.

V is TRBV28 and J is TRBJ2-3; the D gene is possibly TRBD1 (5 bases). Looked up from germline, CDR1 is MDHEN and CDR2 is SYDVKM. The CDR3 runs 16 residues. V gave up 5 bases and J gave up 2 bases, with 17 bases separating them. For the CDR3, the DNA is TGTGCCAGCAGTACTCACAAAGGGGCAGACACAGATACGCAGTATTTT. Translation: CASSTHKGADTDTQYF. The full variable domain, completed using reference TRBV28 and TRBJ2-3, is DVKVTQSSRYLVKRTGEKVFLECVQDMDHENMFWYRQDPGLGLRLIYFSYDVKMKEKGDIPEGYSVSREKKERFSLILESASTNQTSMYLCASSTHKGADTDTQYFGPGTRLTVL.

This chain joins TRBV28 and TRBJ1-3; tentative D call: TRBD1 (6 bases). The V end lost 2 bases, the J end lost 4 bases, and 15 bases lay between the germline ends. The CDR3 has 16 residues. CDR1 is MDHEN and CDR2 is SYDVKM in the germline V gene. CDR3 DNA sequence: TGTGCCAGCAGTTTAAATTCAGGGAGGGGGGGAAACACCATATATTTT. As protein: CASSLNSGRGGNTIYF.